This TCR beta chain stems from a study of T cell clonotyping in hematopoietic cell transplantation. Study in general: Recipient samples before transplant were obtained post-cytoreduction. The study, taken as a whole, reports: Pathologically expanded recipient clonotypes increased progressively from day 30 to day 180 as diversity fell. Without cell sorting, CD4 versus CD8 contributions remain unresolved.

The time point is: recipient sample about 28 days before transplant, after cytoreduction. Deletions cut 2 bases from V and 6 bases from J, with 11 bases between. The germline V gene encodes CDR1 SEHNR and CDR2 FQNEAQ (reference sequence). The CDR3 is 13 residues long. Comments on this clone: Antigen: not known.

The data were produced by immunoSEQ multiplex PCR, yet TCRdb's version contains in-frame clones alone and is incomplete. The sample carries more than 25,000 clones, 60% to 80% recorded once. The clonotype comes from a man in his fifties with myelodysplastic syndrome. Some clones in this sample may be carry-over from other donors' samples. This chain joins TRBV7-9 and TRBJ2-7; D call uncertain. The sample here was peripheral blood mononuclear cells, taken before stem cell transplant. The CDR3 nucleotides are TGTGCCAGCAGCTTACAGCAGTTGGGCGAGCAGTACTTC. Amino acids: CASSLQQLGEQYF.